This TCR beta chain was found in a study of immune evolution from preneoplasia to lung adenocarcinoma. Turning to the study itself: HLA loss of heterozygosity: under 7.5% AIS, more than 14% MIA, about 32% ADC, none AAH.

After pathologic assessment, macro-dissection selected premalignant or tumor cells for extraction. Notes on this clone: The antigen is unknown.

The CDR3 extends over 14 amino acids. V was pared by 2 bases and J by 3 bases, with 5 bases between. CDR1 is MNHEY and CDR2 is SMNVEV in the germline V gene (reference sequence). Study-level findings and limits: From normal lung to invasive adenocarcinoma, top clone frequencies appeared to decrease.

Here immunoSEQ multiplex PCR was the method, and the copy in TCRdb shows in-frame clones only, minus some. The top ten hold over 8.5% of the sample, which has about 5,600 clones, about 80% seen once. This rearrangement joins TRBV27 to TRBJ1-6; D is undetermined. This receptor was obtained from a person between 55 and 80 years old with lung adenocarcinoma. The material sequenced was FFPE lung adenocarcinoma in situ tissue. The CDR3 DNA reads as TGTGCCAGCAGTTTACAGGACTATAATTCACCCCTCCACTTT. This sequence encodes CASSLQDYNSPLHF.